The entry below describes one TCR beta chain. This entry is derived from a study of blood T cell repertoires in COVID-19. This CDR3 comprises 13 residues. In germline, CDR1 is SGHDT, CDR2 YYEEEE. Trimming cost V 5 bases and J 4 bases, with 12 bases left between them. This table comes from immunoSEQ multiplex PCR, and its TCRdb copy is limited to in-frame clones, with some not included. The table has about 57,000 clones, around 80% seen once. The rearrangement joins TRBV5-6 to TRBJ1-2; D is possibly TRBD1 (6 bases). This receptor was taken from an elderly woman with acute or convalescent COVID-19. Sequenced: peripheral blood. Written as DNA, the CDR3 is TGTGCCAGCAGACAAACAGGGACCTATGGCTACACCTTC. Translating gives CASRQTGTYGYTF.